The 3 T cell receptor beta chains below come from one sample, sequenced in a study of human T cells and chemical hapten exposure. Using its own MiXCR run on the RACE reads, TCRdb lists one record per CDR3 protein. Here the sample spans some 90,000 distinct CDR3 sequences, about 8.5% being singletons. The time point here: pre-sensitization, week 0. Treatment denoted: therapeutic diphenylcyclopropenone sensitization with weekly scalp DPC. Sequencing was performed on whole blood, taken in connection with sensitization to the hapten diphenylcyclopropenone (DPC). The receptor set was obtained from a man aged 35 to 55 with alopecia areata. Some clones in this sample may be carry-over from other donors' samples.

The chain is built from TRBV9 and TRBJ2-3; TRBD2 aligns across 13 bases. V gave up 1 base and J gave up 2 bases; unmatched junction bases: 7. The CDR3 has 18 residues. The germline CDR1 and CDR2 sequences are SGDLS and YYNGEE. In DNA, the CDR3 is TGTGCCAGCAGCGTAACCTCGGGACTAGCGGGAACCACAGATACGCAGTATTTT. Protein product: CASSVTSGLAGTTDTQYF.

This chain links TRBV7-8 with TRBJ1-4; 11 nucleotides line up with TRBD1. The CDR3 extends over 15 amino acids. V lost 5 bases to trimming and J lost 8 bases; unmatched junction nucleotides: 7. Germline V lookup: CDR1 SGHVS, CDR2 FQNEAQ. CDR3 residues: CASSTDGTGGEKLFF. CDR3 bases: TGTGCCAGCAGCACCGACGGGACAGGGGGGGAAAAACTGTTTTTT.

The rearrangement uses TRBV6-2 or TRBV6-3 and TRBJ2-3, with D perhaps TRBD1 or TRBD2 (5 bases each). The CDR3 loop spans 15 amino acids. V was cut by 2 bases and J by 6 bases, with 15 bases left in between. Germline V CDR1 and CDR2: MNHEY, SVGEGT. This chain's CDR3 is CASSYGDGHFDTQYF. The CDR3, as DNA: TGTGCCAGCAGTTACGGGGACGGACATTTCGATACGCAGTATTTT.